Below are 20 T cell receptor beta chains sequenced from a single sample in a study of blood T cell repertoires in COVID-19. The repertoire was sequenced with immunoSEQ multiplex PCR; TCRdb's copy has only in-frame clones and lacks some. The sample holds roughly 75,000 clones, 75% to 95% seen once. Sequences were obtained from peripheral blood. Source of these receptors: a human donor in a cohort sampled during active COVID-19.

The chain recombines TRBV9 with TRBJ1-1; 9 bases align to TRBD1. The V segment lost 4 bases and the J segment 4 bases; nucleotides outside the gene matches: 11. CDR1 and CDR2 (germline): SGDLS, YYNGEE. CDR3 length: 16 residues. The CDR3: CASSSAPGQGITEAFF. The CDR3 region has the DNA TGTGCCAGCAGCTCCGCGCCGGGACAGGGTATCACTGAAGCTTTCTTT.

This chain links TRBV4-3 with TRBJ1-5, with D perhaps matching TRBD1 (6 bases). Trimming took 4 bases from V and 4 from J, leaving 14 bases between them. The CDR3 spans 15 residues. Germline lookup yields CDR1 LGHNA and CDR2 YSLEER. The chain's CDR3 is CASSPQTGANQPQHF. The CDR3 region has the DNA TGCGCCAGCAGCCCTCAGACAGGAGCAAATCAGCCCCAGCATTTT.

The chain couples TRBV6-1 to TRBJ1-5; D is perhaps TRBD1 (5 bases). The germline V gene encodes CDR1 MNHNS and CDR2 SASEGT. The CDR3 consists of 16 residues. V was shortened by 4 bases and J by 2 bases, with 15 bases between the two germline ends. The CDR3 protein is CASSVTGGIGNQPQHF. In DNA, the CDR3 is TGTGCCAGCAGTGTGACGGGGGGTATCGGCAATCAGCCCCAGCATTTT.

The V and J genes are TRBV6-2 or TRBV6-3 and TRBJ2-3; 12 bases map to TRBD2. V was clipped by 0 bases and J by 5 bases; unmatched bases: 3. This CDR3 spans 16 amino acids. Germline loops: CDR1 MNHEY, CDR2 SVGEGT. CDR3 residues: CASSYSSSGGEDTQYF. For the CDR3, the DNA is TGTGCCAGCAGTTACTCCTCTAGCGGGGGGGAAGATACGCAGTATTTT.

The genes are TRBV7-6 and TRBJ1-1, with a weak D call TRBD1 (6 bases). Germline values: CDR1 SGHVS, CDR2 FNYEAQ. The CDR3 contains 14 residues. Trimming took 7 bases from V and 5 from J, leaving 17 bases between them. The CDR3 here is CASIKDSLWTEAFF. CDR3 sequence (DNA): TGTGCCAGCATCAAGGACAGTCTGTGGACTGAAGCTTTCTTT.

The chain has TRBV15 and TRBJ2-5, with a tentative D call TRBD2 (5 bases). This CDR3 contains 15 residues. Germline V lookup: CDR1 LNHNV, CDR2 YYDKDF (reference sequence). Trimming took off 3 bases at V and 4 bases at J, with 15 bases between the two ends. The CDR3 region has the DNA TGTGCCACCAGCAGTATAAGAGGGCCCCCAGAGACCCAGTACTTC. It translates to CATSSIRGPPETQYF.

The chain has TRBV5-1 and TRBJ2-5; D may be TRBD1 (6 bases). This CDR3 spans 18 amino acids. The germline V and J ends were trimmed by 0 bases and 5 bases, with 23 bases remaining between them. The germline V gene encodes CDR1 SGHRS and CDR2 YFSETQ. CDR3 sequence: CASSLAIRTATILETQYF. CDR3 coding DNA: TGCGCCAGCAGCTTGGCTATTAGGACAGCCACAATATTGGAGACCCAGTACTTC.

V and J are TRBV6-1 and TRBJ2-7; TRBD1 matches at 8 bases. Germline-derived CDR1 and CDR2 are MNHNS and SASEGT. The V gene end was trimmed by 0 bases and the J gene end by 2 bases; junction bases not matched to a gene: 3. The CDR3 is made up of 15 amino acids. For the CDR3, the DNA is TGTGCCAGCAGTGAAGCCTGGACAGGGCCCTACGAGCAGTACTTC. This translates into CASSEAWTGPYEQYF.

The gene calls are TRBV9 and TRBJ1-1; D may be TRBD1 (6 bases). The V gene's germline CDR1 is SGDLS and CDR2 YYNGEE. The V gene lost 0 bases and the J gene lost 11 bases, with 20 bases spanning the gap. The CDR3 length is 15 residues. CDR3 nucleotides: TGTGCCAGCAGCGTAGCCCCCGAGAGGGGGAACGAGGCTTTCTTT. It is translated as CASSVAPERGNEAFF.

This chain joins TRBV30 and TRBJ2-2; perhaps TRBD1 as D (6 bases). This CDR3 is built from 14 residues. Trimming removed 3 bases at V and 6 bases at J, with 14 bases between. From germline, CDR1 is GTSNPN and CDR2 SVGIG (reference sequence). The CDR3 loop reads CAWSLVRGPGELFF. The DNA of the CDR3 is TGTGCCTGGAGCTTAGTCAGGGGCCCCGGGGAGCTGTTTTTT.

The rearrangement uses TRBV5-1 and TRBJ1-2; 8 nucleotides line up with TRBD1. Per germline, CDR1 SGHRS and CDR2 YFSETQ. J lost 4 bases, V lost 0 bases, and 8 bases had no gene match. This CDR3 spans 16 amino acids. Here the CDR3 DNA reads TGCGCCAGCAGCTTGGCTGGGACAGGAGACCTCTATGGCTACACCTTC. It specifies CASSLAGTGDLYGYTF.

The chain couples TRBV2 to TRBJ2-7; maybe TRBD1 (5 bases). The V end lost 6 bases, the J end lost 3 bases, and 9 bases lay between the germline ends. The CDR3 consists of 12 residues. Germline lookup yields CDR1 SNHLY and CDR2 FYNNEI. CDR3 sequence reads: CASRQGVYEQYF. The CDR3 DNA sequence: TGTGCCAGCAGGCAAGGGGTCTACGAGCAGTACTTC.

This chain uses TRBV19 with TRBJ2-3, with TRBD2 identical over 8 bases. Germline CDR1 reads LNHDA; CDR2 reads SQIVND (reference sequence). After removal of 1 base from V and 6 bases from J, the junction contained 6 bases not matched to a gene. The CDR3 sequence is 15 residues long. In DNA form, the CDR3 reads TGTGCCAGTAGTATAGTGACGGGGGGGCTGGATACGCAGTATTTT. It translates to CASSIVTGGLDTQYF.

The chain is built from TRBV27 and TRBJ1-2; D is unresolved. CDR1 and CDR2 (germline): MNHEY, SMNVEV (reference sequence). The V and J ends lost 6 bases and 0 bases respectively, with 8 bases between them. The CDR3 runs 13 residues. CDR3 sequence reads: CASSPSANYGYTF. In DNA, the CDR3 is TGTGCCAGCAGCCCCAGCGCTAACTATGGCTACACCTTC.

The chain uses TRBV11-2 and TRBJ2-7; the D gene is possibly TRBD1 (5 bases). The CDR3 runs 13 residues. Per germline, CDR1 SGHAT and CDR2 FQNNGV. V shed 2 bases and J shed 7 bases, with 12 bases lying between them. CDR3 DNA: TGTGCCAGCAGCTTATTTCGACAGTATGAGCAGTACTTC. Amino acids: CASSLFRQYEQYF.

This sequence joins TRBV27 and TRBJ2-2, with D tentatively TRBD1 (6 bases). Per the germline V gene, CDR1 is MNHEY and CDR2 is SMNVEV (reference sequence). The CDR3 spans 14 residues. The V end lost 2 bases, the J end lost 10 bases, and 14 bases lay between the germline ends. This chain's CDR3 is CASSLRGSGSELFF. The DNA for the CDR3 is TGTGCCAGCAGTTTAAGGGGGTCCGGATCGGAGCTGTTTTTT.

This clone was seen only once. The chain is built from TRBV7-9 and TRBJ1-2; 9 bases map to TRBD1. This CDR3 has 14 residues. The germline V gene encodes CDR1 SEHNR and CDR2 FQNEAQ (reference sequence). J lost 8 bases, V lost 7 bases, and 11 bases had no gene match. The CDR3 nucleotides are TGTGCCAGCACCCCCGGACAGGGGCTGGAGGGCTACACCTTC. Amino acid sequence: CASTPGQGLEGYTF.

The rearrangement joins TRBV5-1 to TRBJ2-7, with 8 bases lining up with TRBD2. The V gene end was trimmed by 2 bases and the J gene end by 3 bases; junction bases not matched to a gene: 1. CDR1 and CDR2 (germline): SGHRS, YFSETQ. This CDR3 comprises 13 residues. The CDR3 loop is CASSLSGGYEQYF. CDR3 DNA sequence: TGCGCCAGCAGCTTAAGCGGGGGCTACGAGCAGTACTTC.

J is TRBJ2-3 and V is TRBV6-2 or TRBV6-3; no definite D call. The CDR3 has 18 residues. The V end was cut by 0 bases, the J end by 1 base, with 17 bases between. CDR1 is MNHEY, CDR2 SVGEGT, per germline. CDR3 region: CASSYSGVGTRGTDTQYF. The CDR3 bases are TGTGCCAGCAGTTACTCCGGCGTAGGCACACGGGGCACAGATACGCAGTATTTT.

The chain has TRBV4-3 and TRBJ1-1; 7 nucleotides align to TRBD1. CDR3 length: 12 residues. Per germline, CDR1 LGHNA and CDR2 YSLEER. The V and J ends lost 4 bases and 10 bases, in that order; junction bases with no gene match: 6. CDR3 coding DNA: TGCGCCAGCAGCCCCCTACAGGGGACAGCTTTCTTT. This translates into CASSPLQGTAFF.